This T cell receptor beta chain was sequenced during a study of human T cells and chemical hapten exposure (dated by TCRdb to about 2021). About the study as a whole: For sensitization, 2% DPC in acetone was applied to a 2 cm by 2 cm area of upper inner arm skin. Throughout the study period of approximately 23 weeks, patients also received therapeutic DPC doses to the scalp every week. Patch testing on the upper back used Finn chambers containing 0.01% DPC, with scoring done after 6 days according to International Contact Dermatitis Research Group standards. Most of the patients in the cohort were female, and the cohort covered alopecia areata with under or over 50% scalp involvement, alopecia totalis and alopecia universalis. Libraries were combined into a pool for sequencing, and differences in TCR yield between samples came mainly from small differences in library volumes within the pool. In alopecia patients, the study followed how the peripheral blood TCR repertoire changed in vivo over primary and secondary sensitization to diphenylcyclopropenone (DPC), a hapten. Blood samples were taken from patients before sensitization (week 0) and then at 2, 6 and about 24 weeks after DPC sensitization. Twenty-nine alopecia patients provided blood for TCR sequencing at one to four time points (pre-sensitization, 2, 6 and 24 weeks).

The table lists this clonotype with a few counts. There is no known antigen for this receptor. There are no base qualities to consult, and no much larger clone falls within one base. Interpreted using the paper, the time point label stands for: patch test 2, 6 weeks after DPC sensitization. Interpreted using the paper, the treatment or condition label stands for: therapeutic diphenylcyclopropenone sensitization with weekly scalp DPC. At each patch-test visit, blood was drawn before the patch test was applied. Eligible patients were aged 18 to 70, diagnosed with alopecia, deemed suitable for DPC therapy, and excluded if pregnant. Total RNA was isolated from unfractionated whole blood collected in Tempus Blood RNA tubes. Library prep was done by RACE. The instrument was a NextSeq 500. During library preparation, unique molecular identifiers were attached to individual cDNA molecules so that TCRs could be counted quantitatively and reproducibly. Both TCR alpha and TCR beta chains were sequenced from each blood RNA sample. The authors processed their data as follows. A median of around 100,000 TCRs per sample was observed, with a range of about 23,224 to 700,000. V, J and CDR3 annotation of the TCR reads was performed with the Decombinator software suite. Every sample was subsampled to the same number of TCRs (28,000) for the PS versus PT1 abundance plots. Expanded TCRs were defined as absent before sensitization and observed at least eight times at the 2-week time point. Starting from the raw public reads, TCRdb applied fastp trimming at Q25, assembled clones with MiXCR and retained in-frame beta chains. Entries that share a CDR3 protein sequence are merged under the most common genes and DNA. None of the V and J calls come from the authors' own analysis; TCRdb made them. For this sample there are more than 85,000 distinct CDR3 sequences; approximately 10% appear just once. The top ten hold around 2.1% of the sample.

The investigation overall reported the following: After repeated subsampling, changes were observed in the strength of the expansion versus patch-test correlation and in the threshold at which the correlation became significant. Patch test score correlated positively with the number of PT1 expanded TCRs, reaching significance at thresholds 8, 16 and 32 but not at 4. Alopecia, a presumed autoimmune disease, was present in all patients, so the immune response of the patients might differ from that of healthy individuals. The number of TCRs above 1 in 1000 frequency did not change with DPC sensitization; there was no evidence of global repertoire structure alterations. Expanded TCRs formed significantly more large CDR3 similarity clusters than pre-sensitization or healthy control sets, consistent with antigen-driven responses.

Measured from the cysteine to the phenylalanine, the CDR3 is 18 residues long. Only the CDR3 region is kept as DNA, spanning 54 bases read in frame from base 1. For CDR1 and CDR2, the germline V gene lists LGHNA and YSLEER. The germline ends are 22 bases apart after V is trimmed by 4 bases and J by 3 bases. The rearrangement joined TRBV4-3 to TRBJ2-1; the D gene is perhaps TRBD2, on 5 matching bases. The TCR sequence derives from a middle-aged man with alopecia areata. Some clones in this sample may be carry-over from other donors' samples. Sequencing used whole blood, obtained in connection with sensitization to the hapten diphenylcyclopropenone (DPC). CDR3 reads: CASSPSFRGFGRYNEQFF. The nucleotide sequence is TGCGCCAGCAGCCCCTCATTCCGGGGTTTTGGACGCTACAATGAGCAGTTCTTC.